This passage covers 30 T cell receptor beta chains from one sample sequenced in a study of T-cell memory formation after mild COVID-19. TCRdb reprocessed the 5' RACE reads via MiXCR and lists one record per CDR3 protein. The top ten hold more than 20% of the sample, which has approximately 340,000 distinct CDR3 sequences, roughly 15% seen once. Specimen: PBMCs or a T cell subset sorted from them (not recorded which). The receptors stem from a man between 18 and 35 years old who had mild COVID-19 (a few samples of this study predate the infection). Cell type and time point are not known.

V usage is TRBV6-6 and J usage is TRBJ1-2; possibly TRBD1 for D (6 bases). The CDR3 is made up of 13 amino acids. The V end was cut by 2 bases, the J end by 6 bases, with 10 bases between. Per germline, CDR1 MNHNY and CDR2 SVGAGI (reference sequence). The CDR3 coding sequence is TGTGCCAGCAGTTACCCGGACAGCAATGGCTACACCTTC. Its protein product is CASSYPDSNGYTF.

In this sample, this clonotype turned up a few times. The chain is built from TRBV6-5 and TRBJ2-1; TRBD1 agrees at 7 bases. The V segment lost 2 bases and the J segment 0 bases; nucleotides outside the gene matches: 7. CDR3 length: 17 residues. The germline V gene has CDR1 MNHEY and CDR2 SVGAGI. CDR3 bases: TGTGCCAGCAGTTACCTCGGACAGGACGGCTCCTACAATGAGCAGTTCTTC. It specifies CASSYLGQDGSYNEQFF.

The chain is built from TRBV7-2 and TRBJ1-1; tentative D call: TRBD1 (6 bases). There are 13 residues in the CDR3. V was trimmed by 4 bases and J by 6 bases, leaving 12 bases between them. Per the germline V gene, CDR1 is SGHTA and CDR2 is FQGNSA. The DNA for the CDR3 is TGTGCCAGCAGCTCTTATACAGGGTCTGAAGCTTTCTTT. It encodes CASSSYTGSEAFF.

V usage is TRBV5-1 and J usage is TRBJ2-1; tentative D call: TRBD2 (5 bases). The CDR3 is 13 amino acids. Trimming removed 7 bases at V and 2 bases at J, with 10 bases between. CDR1 is SGHRS and CDR2 is YFSETQ in the germline V gene. The CDR3 DNA reads TGCGCCAGCGACTCCGGGGCCTACAATGAGCAGTTCTTC. Translation: CASDSGAYNEQFF. Full variable domain (outside the CDR3, taken from reference TRBV5-1 and TRBJ2-1): KAGVTQTPRYLIKTRGQQVTLSCSPISGHRSVSWYQQTPGQGLQFLFEYFSETQRNKGNFPGRFSGRQFSNSRSEMNVSTLELGDSALYLCASDSGAYNEQFFGPGTRLTVL.

This chain uses TRBV19 with TRBJ2-7, with TRBD2 matching 8 bases. The CDR3 has 15 amino acids. J was trimmed by 5 bases and V by 6 bases; bases with no gene match: 12. The germline CDR1 and CDR2 sequences are LNHDA and SQIVND (reference sequence). CDR3 bases: TGTGCCAGTAGCGAACGGGACGGGGGGGACAACGAGCAGTACTTC. Protein: CASSERDGGDNEQYF.

This clonotype was detected only a few times. This rearrangement joins TRBV29-1 to TRBJ1-1; the D gene is possibly TRBD1 (6 bases). Between the trimmed V and J ends, which lost 7 bases and 3 bases, there was a span of 15 bases. The CDR3 is made up of 13 amino acids. Germline CDR1 reads SQVTM; CDR2 reads ANQGSEA. This CDR3 is CSAQHRADTEAFF. In DNA form, the CDR3 reads TGCAGCGCCCAACACAGGGCGGACACTGAAGCTTTCTTT.

This clonotype appeared a few times. The chain couples TRBV7-8 to TRBJ1-1; 9 nucleotides line up with TRBD1. Germline CDR1 is SGHVS and CDR2 is FQNEAQ. The V segment lost 0 bases and the J segment 6 bases; nucleotides outside the gene matches: 11. The CDR3 contains 17 residues. The CDR3 loop is CASSLALGDRVGPEAFF. The CDR3 DNA reads TGTGCCAGCAGCTTAGCGCTCGGGGACAGGGTTGGTCCTGAAGCTTTCTTT.

The rearrangement joins TRBV7-2 to TRBJ2-3; unclear D gene. V was cut by 7 bases and J by 2 bases, with 13 bases left in between. This CDR3 is built from 14 residues. Germline V gene sequence: CDR1 SGHTA, CDR2 FQGNSA. DNA for the CDR3: TGTGCCAGCAAGACACCCGGAAACACAGATACGCAGTATTTT. This encodes CASKTPGNTDTQYF.

This clonotype occurred a few times. V gene TRBV4-3 combines with J gene TRBJ2-1; possibly TRBD1 or TRBD2 for D (5 bases each). The length of the CDR3 is 15 residues. With 4 bases removed from V and 4 bases from J, the gap between germline ends came to 14 bases. In germline, CDR1 is LGHNA, CDR2 YSLEER. Written as DNA, the CDR3 is TGCGCCAGCAGCCCCGGGGCATCGGGTTACAATGAGCAGTTCTTC. This gives the protein CASSPGASGYNEQFF.

The chain couples TRBV6-2 or TRBV6-3 to TRBJ2-2; D assignment may be TRBD1 or TRBD2 (5 bases each). Germline V lookup: CDR1 MNHEY, CDR2 SVGEGT. Trimming pared 4 bases from V and 1 base from J, leaving 13 bases between. This CDR3 comprises 16 residues. Written as DNA, the CDR3 is TGTGCCAGCAGTTCAACCGGGACGGAGAACACCGGGGAGCTGTTTTTT. Its translation is CASSSTGTENTGELFF.

At least ten counts were recorded for this clonotype. The chain uses TRBV12-3 or TRBV12-4 and TRBJ2-1, with a weak D call TRBD2 (5 bases). The CDR3 has 14 amino acids. The V and J ends lost 6 bases and 11 bases respectively, with 20 bases between them. CDR3: CASRMGGGRQKQFF. CDR3 in DNA: TGTGCCAGCAGGATGGGCGGAGGAAGGCAAAAGCAGTTCTTC.

This clonotype was seen a few times. The genes are TRBV4-3 and TRBJ2-5, with a weak D call TRBD2 (6 bases). In germline, CDR1 is LGHNA, CDR2 YSLEER. Deletions cut 1 base from V and 4 bases from J, with 16 bases between. CDR3 length: 16 amino acids. CDR3 sequence (DNA): TGCGCCAGCAGCCAAGGTGCGGGGCAAGACGGAGAGACCCAGTACTTC. Its protein is CASSQGAGQDGETQYF.

The CDR3 is CASSRRQPLTDTQYF. The CDR3 coding sequence is TGTGCCAGCAGCCGGCGACAGCCCCTCACAGATACGCAGTATTTT. This chain uses TRBV5-5 with TRBJ2-3; D is perhaps TRBD1 (5 bases). Germline CDR1 is SGHKS and CDR2 is YYEKEE (reference sequence). This CDR3 comprises 15 residues. V was shortened by 4 bases and J by 2 bases, with 14 bases between the two germline ends.

The chain recombines TRBV12-3 or TRBV12-4 with TRBJ2-3, with D possibly being TRBD1 or TRBD2 (5 bases each). The CDR3 length is 16 residues. The ends were cut back, 1 base at V and 0 bases at J, with 11 bases in the middle. CDR3 protein: CASSLDTGPSTDTQYF. Written as DNA, the CDR3 is TGTGCCAGCAGTTTAGATACGGGGCCAAGCACAGATACGCAGTATTTT.

This clonotype has a handful of counts. The DNA for the CDR3 is TGTGCCAGCAGAACACAGACCCCTGAAGCTTTCTTT. Protein sequence: CASRTQTPEAFF. This sequence joins TRBV6-2 or TRBV6-3 and TRBJ1-1; D remains ambiguous. V was trimmed by 6 bases and J by 6 bases, leaving 11 bases between them. Germline V gene sequence: CDR1 MNHEY, CDR2 SVGEGT. This CDR3 is built from 12 residues.

This chain links TRBV4-1 with TRBJ1-2; D is ambiguous. Trimming pared 1 base from V and 1 base from J, leaving 13 bases between. CDR3 length equals 16 residues. Germline V gives CDR1 MGHRA, CDR2 YSYEKL. CDR3 amino acids: CASSQVWGIDNYGYTF. In DNA, the CDR3 is TGCGCCAGCAGCCAAGTCTGGGGAATAGATAACTATGGCTACACCTTC.

This clonotype was seen just once. The chain recombines TRBV11-2 with TRBJ2-2; TRBD1 matches at 9 bases. Germline loops: CDR1 SGHAT, CDR2 FQNNGV. The CDR3 is made up of 15 amino acids. Trimming removed 5 bases from V and 3 bases from J; junction bases left unmatched: 4. DNA for the CDR3: TGTGCCAGCAGCGTAGGGACAGGGCACACCGGGGAGCTGTTTTTT. Its protein product is CASSVGTGHTGELFF.

This chain connects TRBV4-3 to TRBJ2-6; D remains unclear. There are 19 residues in the CDR3. V dropped 1 base and J dropped 0 bases, with 16 bases sitting between them. Germline V lookup: CDR1 LGHNA, CDR2 YSLEER. For the CDR3, the DNA is TGCGCCAGCAGCCAAGCCTGGGCGATCCCGAGCTCTGGGGCCAACGTCCTGACTTTC. It translates to CASSQAWAIPSSGANVLTF.

The chain combines TRBV12-3 or TRBV12-4 with TRBJ2-4; 8 bases map to TRBD1. Unmatched junction bases numbered 8, after V lost 5 bases and J lost 2 bases. The CDR3 extends over 16 amino acids. The CDR3 sequence is CASSQDRAGTKNIQYF. CDR3 bases: TGTGCCAGCAGTCAGGACAGGGCTGGTACCAAAAACATTCAGTACTTC.

The chain employs TRBV4-1 and TRBJ2-7, with 7 bases matching TRBD2. V dropped 1 base and J dropped 7; count of bases not matched to a gene: 10. Germline V gene sequence: CDR1 MGHRA, CDR2 YSYEKL. The CDR3 spans 15 residues. CDR3 region: CASSQAAGRVLEQYF. The CDR3, as DNA: TGCGCCAGCAGCCAAGCAGCAGGGAGGGTCTTGGAGCAGTACTTC.

As regards this clonotype: No DNA is shown, since the ends of the CDR3 on it are uncertain; the CDR3 is the one TCRdb lists. This chain connects TRBV12-3 or TRBV12-4 to TRBJ1-4; TRBD1, the D gene given by the table, was not confirmed from the DNA. The CDR3 is 14 amino acids in total, end residues counted. CDR3 protein: CASSLWGQGAPRFF.

The rearrangement joins TRBV5-5 to TRBJ2-1; the match to TRBD2 covers 7 bases. The CDR3 spans 15 residues. Germline V gene sequence: CDR1 SGHKS, CDR2 YYEKEE (reference sequence). V trimming: 5 bases; J trimming: 1 base; junction bases outside the gene matches: 6. CDR3 region: CASRYDSGSYNEQFF. The CDR3 DNA follows: TGTGCCAGCAGATACGATAGCGGGTCCTACAATGAGCAGTTCTTC. Full variable domain (rest looked up from reference TRBV5-5 and TRBJ2-1): DAGVTQSPTHLIKTRGQQVTLRCSPISGHKSVSWYQQVLGQGPQFIFQYYEKEERGRGNFPDRFSARQFPNYSSELNVNALLLGDSALYLCASRYDSGSYNEQFFGPGTRLTVL.

This clonotype has just a few counts. The chain combines TRBV7-2 with TRBJ2-3; D could derive from TRBD1 or TRBD2 (5 bases each). The CDR3 loop spans 13 amino acids. Germline V gene lookup returns CDR1 SGHTA and CDR2 FQGNSA. V dropped 5 bases and J dropped 1 base, with 7 bases sitting between them. CDR3 coding DNA: TGTGCCAGCAGCATGGGACGCACAGATACGCAGTATTTT. Protein: CASSMGRTDTQYF.

The chain uses TRBV7-9 and TRBJ1-4; D gene unclear. The CDR3 extends over 13 amino acids. Germline loops: CDR1 SEHNR, CDR2 FQNEAQ (reference sequence). Trimming cost V 3 bases and J 8 bases, with 10 bases left between them. The CDR3 DNA follows: TGTGCCAGCAGCTTTAGTCAGATGGAAAAACTGTTTTTT. This codes for CASSFSQMEKLFF.

In this sample, this clonotype turned up a few times. CDR3 sequence reads: CSVEYSIGRDTQYF. The CDR3 DNA follows: TGCAGCGTGGAATATTCAATCGGGAGGGATACGCAGTATTTT. The chain has TRBV29-1 and TRBJ2-3; 7 bases are shared with TRBD2. With V trimmed by 6 bases and J by 6 bases, 12 bases remained unmatched. Per the germline V gene, CDR1 is SQVTM and CDR2 is ANQGSEA. CDR3 size: 14 residues.

V usage is TRBV5-1 and J usage is TRBJ2-2; D is unclear. This CDR3 region has 13 residues. CDR1 SGHRS and CDR2 YFSETQ come from the germline V gene. Trimming pared 2 bases from V and 7 bases from J, leaving 9 bases between. The CDR3 spells CASSFQYRGELFF. DNA of the CDR3: TGCGCCAGCAGCTTTCAGTACCGCGGGGAGCTGTTTTTT.

V and J are TRBV2 and TRBJ1-1; TRBD1 matches at 8 bases. The CDR3 totals 11 residues. Germline V gene data show CDR1 as SNHLY and CDR2 as FYNNEI. Trimming took 5 bases from V and 11 from J; bases not matched to a gene: 4. This chain's CDR3 is CASSPRGLAFF. DNA of the CDR3: TGTGCCAGCAGTCCCAGGGGGCTGGCTTTCTTT. Full variable domain (remainder filled in from reference TRBV2 and TRBJ1-1): EPEVTQTPSHQVTQMGQEVILRCVPISNHLYFYWYRQILGQKVEFLVSFYNNEISEKSEIFDDQFSVERPDGSNFTLKIRSTKLEDSAMYFCASSPRGLAFFGQGTRLTVV.

The chain couples TRBV6-2 or TRBV6-3 to TRBJ2-5; D tentatively reads TRBD1 or TRBD2 (5 bases each). With 2 bases removed from V and 5 bases from J, the gap between germline ends came to 12 bases. This CDR3 is built from 14 residues. Germline lookup yields CDR1 MNHEY and CDR2 SVGEGT. This CDR3 is CASSYIRGVETQYF. CDR3 coding DNA: TGTGCCAGCAGTTACATTCGGGGCGTCGAGACCCAGTACTTC.

The V and J genes are TRBV7-6 and TRBJ2-1, with TRBD2 matching 15 bases. The germline CDR1 and CDR2 sequences are SGHVS and FNYEAQ. This CDR3 spans 16 amino acids. V lost 10 bases to trimming and J lost 9 bases; unmatched junction nucleotides: 13. Here the CDR3 DNA reads TGTGCCACCCAGCTCGGGACTAGCGGGGGGATGCGTGAGCAGTTCTTC. It encodes CATQLGTSGGMREQFF. The entire variable domain, with the rest obtained from reference TRBV7-6 and TRBJ2-1, is as follows: GAGVSQSPRYKVTKRGQDVALRCDPISGHVSLYWYRQALGQGPEFLTYFNYEAQQDKSGLPNDRFSAERPEGSISTLTIQRTEQRDSAMYRCATQLGTSGGMREQFFGPGTRLTVL.

This clonotype turned up a few times. The chain combines TRBV6-2 or TRBV6-3 with TRBJ1-5, with 8 bases that match TRBD1. Germline trimming cut 6 bases from V and 2 bases from J; bases unmatched to any gene: 9. Germline lookup yields CDR1 MNHEY and CDR2 SVGEGT. There are 16 residues in the CDR3. The chain's CDR3 is CASRPGTGMGNQPQHF. As DNA, the CDR3 is TGTGCCAGCAGACCAGGGACAGGAATGGGCAATCAGCCCCAGCATTTT.